This T cell receptor (beta chain) derives from a study of siplizumab effects on memory and regulatory T cells. The data were produced by immunoSEQ multiplex PCR, yet TCRdb's version contains in-frame clones alone and is incomplete. The sample shows 100,000 or so clones, 90% to 95% of them seen only once. Per germline, CDR1 KGHSH and CDR2 LQKENI. This CDR3 is 11 amino acids long. Trimming took off 3 bases at V and 6 bases at J, with 4 bases between the two ends. On this clone: Within the sample, other DNA sequences also encode this same CDR3.

This clonotype was obtained from a human donor in good health. The sample consisted of Tregs sorted from blood. The chain joins TRBV18 to TRBJ2-3, with D unresolved. CDR3 in DNA: TGTGCCAGCTCACCTGTCGATACGCAGTATTTT. It is translated as CASSPVDTQYF.